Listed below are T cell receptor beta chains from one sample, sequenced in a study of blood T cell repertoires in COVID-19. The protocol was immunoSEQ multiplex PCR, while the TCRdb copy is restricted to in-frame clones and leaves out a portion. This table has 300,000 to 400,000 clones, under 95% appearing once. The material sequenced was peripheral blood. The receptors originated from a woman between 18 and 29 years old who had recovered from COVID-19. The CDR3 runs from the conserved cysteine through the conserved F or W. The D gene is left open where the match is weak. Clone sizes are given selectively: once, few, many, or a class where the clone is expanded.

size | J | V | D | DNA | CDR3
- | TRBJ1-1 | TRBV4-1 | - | TGCGCCAGCAGCCAAGATGTGGGCAGACTGAACACTGAAGCTTTCTTT | CASSQDVGRLNTEAFF
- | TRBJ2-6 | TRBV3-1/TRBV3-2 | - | TGTGCCAGCGGGCAGACCTCTGGGGCCAACGTCCTGACTTTC | CASGQTSGANVLTF
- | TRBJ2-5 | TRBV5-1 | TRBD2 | TGCGCCAGCGGTTCCACGGCTAGCGGGCAAGAGACCCAGTACTTC | CASGSTASGQETQYF
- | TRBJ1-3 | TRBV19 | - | TGTGCCAGTAGGCACAGGGCCGGAAACACCATATATTTT | CASRHRAGNTIYF
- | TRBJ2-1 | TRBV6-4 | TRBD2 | TGTGCCAGCAGTGACCCGTTTAGCGGGGGGGCCTACAATGAGCAGTTCTTC | CASSDPFSGGAYNEQFF
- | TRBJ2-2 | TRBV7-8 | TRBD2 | TGTGCCAGCAGCCCCGGCCCACCAGCGGGAGTGAACGGGGAGCTGTTTTTT | CASSPGPPAGVNGELFF
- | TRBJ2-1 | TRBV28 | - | TGTGCCAGCAGTCATACAGGGAGCTCCTACAATGAGCAGTTCTTC | CASSHTGSSYNEQFF
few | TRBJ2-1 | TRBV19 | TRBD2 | TGTGCCAGTAGCAGACTAGCGGGAGGGCCGAATGAGCAGTTCTTC | CASSRLAGGPNEQFF
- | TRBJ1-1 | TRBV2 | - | TGTGCCAGCAGTCGCCTCCAGACACCGAATACTGAAGCTTTCTTT | CASSRLQTPNTEAFF
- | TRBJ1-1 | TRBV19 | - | TGTGCCAGTATGAGGCAGATGAACACTGAAGCTTTCTTT | CASMRQMNTEAFF
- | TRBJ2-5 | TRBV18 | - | TGTGCCAGCTCACCTTATCGGGACAAACCTCTGGAGACCCAGTACTTC | CASSPYRDKPLETQYF
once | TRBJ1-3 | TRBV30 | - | TGTGCCAGCCCAGGGAACTCTGGAAACACCATATATTTT | CASPGNSGNTIYF
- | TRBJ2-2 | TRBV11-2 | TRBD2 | TGTGCCAGCAGCCCAGTCCCGGGACTAGCGATTGCCGGGGAGCTGTTTTTT | CASSPVPGLAIAGELFF
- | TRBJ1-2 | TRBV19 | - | TGTGCCAGTAGTATAGTGGCAGGGCCCGGAAGCTATGGCTACACCTTC | CASSIVAGPGSYGYTF
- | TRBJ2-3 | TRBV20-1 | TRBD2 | TGCAGTGCTAGTACACCCATAAGGACTAGCGGGAGTTCAGATACGCAGTATTTT | CSASTPIRTSGSSDTQYF
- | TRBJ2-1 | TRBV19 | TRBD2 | TGTGCCAGTAGTTCCCGGACTAGCCCGGCGGGTGAGCAGTTCTTC | CASSSRTSPAGEQFF
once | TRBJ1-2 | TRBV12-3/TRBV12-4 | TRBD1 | TGTGCCAGCAGTTATGACAGGGGTGGCTACACCTTC | CASSYDRGGYTF
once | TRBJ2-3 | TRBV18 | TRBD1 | TGTGCCAGCTCGCCCGACAGGGCCCCTAGCACAGATACGCAGTATTTT | CASSPDRAPSTDTQYF
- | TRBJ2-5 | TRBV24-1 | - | TGTGCGGGCTGGGGGGGGGCTCCCAACCAAGAGACCCAGTACTTC | CAGWGGAPNQETQYF
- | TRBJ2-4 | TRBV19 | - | TGTGCCAGTACAGGGTTCGCCAAAAACATTCAGTACTTC | CASTGFAKNIQYF
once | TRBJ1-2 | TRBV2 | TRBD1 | TGTGCCAGCAGTCGACAGGGGTCATGGGGAGTCGGCTACACCTTC | CASSRQGSWGVGYTF
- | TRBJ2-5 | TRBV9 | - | TGTGCCAGCAGCCCTAGCCAAGCCAGCGCGGGTAGGACCCAGTACTTC | CASSPSQASAGRTQYF